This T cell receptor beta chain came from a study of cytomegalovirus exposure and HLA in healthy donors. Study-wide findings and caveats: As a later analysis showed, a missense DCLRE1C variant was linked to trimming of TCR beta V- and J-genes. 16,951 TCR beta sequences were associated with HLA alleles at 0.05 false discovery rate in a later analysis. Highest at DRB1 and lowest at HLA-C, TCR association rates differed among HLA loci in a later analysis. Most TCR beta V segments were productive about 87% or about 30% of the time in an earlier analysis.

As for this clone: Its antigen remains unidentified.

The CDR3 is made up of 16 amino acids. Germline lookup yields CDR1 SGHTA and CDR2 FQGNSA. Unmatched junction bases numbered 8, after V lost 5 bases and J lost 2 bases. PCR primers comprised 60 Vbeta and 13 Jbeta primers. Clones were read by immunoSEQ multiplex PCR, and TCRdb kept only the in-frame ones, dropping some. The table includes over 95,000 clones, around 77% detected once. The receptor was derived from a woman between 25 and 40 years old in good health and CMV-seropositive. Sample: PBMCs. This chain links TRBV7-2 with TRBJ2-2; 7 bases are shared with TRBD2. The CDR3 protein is CASSLRGDGNTGELFF. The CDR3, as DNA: TGTGCCAGCAGCCTTCGGGGGGACGGAAACACCGGGGAGCTGTTTTTT.